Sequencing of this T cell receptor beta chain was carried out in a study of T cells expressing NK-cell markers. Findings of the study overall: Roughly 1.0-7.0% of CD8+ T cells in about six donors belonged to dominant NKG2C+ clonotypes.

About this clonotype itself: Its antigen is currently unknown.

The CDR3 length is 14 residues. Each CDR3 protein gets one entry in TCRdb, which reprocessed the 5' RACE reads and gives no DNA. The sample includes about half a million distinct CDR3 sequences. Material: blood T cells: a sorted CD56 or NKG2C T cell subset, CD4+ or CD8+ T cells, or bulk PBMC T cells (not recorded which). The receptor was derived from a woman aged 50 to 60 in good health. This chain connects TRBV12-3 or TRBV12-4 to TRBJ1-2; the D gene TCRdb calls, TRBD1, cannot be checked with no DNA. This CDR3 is CASTSQGPNYGYTF.